The rows below give T cell receptor beta chains drawn from one sample of a study of synovial regulatory T cells in juvenile arthritis. Profiled with immunoSEQ multiplex PCR; TCRdb holds only in-frame clones, not every one. This sample's clone table lists roughly 10,000 clones. Sequencing input: Treg cells from blood. The receptors were gathered from a donor aged 2-29 years with juvenile idiopathic arthritis. The CDR3 runs from the conserved cysteine through the conserved F or W.

j_gene	v_gene	CDR3aa
TRBJ2-1	TRBV6-6	CASTQLAGLDEQFF
TRBJ1-2	TRBV5-1	CASSLTGIEYGYTF
TRBJ1-5	TRBV28	CASSDLGNEQGQDLYQPQHF
TRBJ1-2	TRBV6-5	CASRETARPYGYTF
TRBJ1-2	TRBV7-2	CASSLATTGQNYGYTF
TRBJ2-2	TRBV6-6	CASRRGGGLRAGELFF
TRBJ1-1	TRBV7-9	CASSLAARPGTGMNTEAFF
TRBJ2-2	TRBV4-1	CASSQDLAQAGELFF
TRBJ2-1	TRBV28	CASSSDYNEQFF
TRBJ1-4	TRBV14	CASSLGTFATNEKLFF
TRBJ1-2	TRBV19	CASSIPRVTYGYTF
TRBJ1-1	TRBV9	CASSVVDRTTEAFF
TRBJ1-2	TRBV19	CASSIQGGDYGYTF
TRBJ1-2	TRBV6-5	CASRTGTGRRGYTF
TRBJ1-2	TRBV15	CATSRRGDGYTF
TRBJ2-3	TRBV5-1	CASSFSSGALMDTQYF
TRBJ2-7	TRBV30	CAWSRQLGEQYF
TRBJ2-3	TRBV5-6	CASTLVNTDTQYF
TRBJ2-2	TRBV7-9	CASSPPRGNTGELFF
TRBJ2-3	TRBV28	CASPSGTSSTDTQYF
TRBJ2-6	TRBV5-1	CASSLTGGSSGANVLTF
TRBJ1-6	TRBV5-6	CASSKGGGTPLHF
TRBJ2-7	TRBV10-3	CAISEGQTYEQYF
TRBJ1-2	TRBV19	CASASEGGDGYTF
TRBJ1-3	TRBV9	CASSSGRGYSGNTIYF
TRBJ2-1	TRBV6-5	CASSPQRGGSDEQFF
TRBJ1-3	TRBV10-3	CAISGRGTGGDSSGNTIYF
TRBJ2-7	TRBV7-9	CASSSGLNYEQYF
TRBJ1-2	TRBV28	CASSLDRVLYGYTF
TRBJ1-1	TRBV6-6	CASRGFLNTEAFF
TRBJ2-1	TRBV10-3	CAIKIAGGHNEQFF